The clone carrying this T cell receptor beta chain was detected ten times or more. The antigen is unknown. The CDR3 is 17 residues long. Germline V gives CDR1 SGHTA, CDR2 FQGNSA. V dropped 3 bases and J dropped 0; count of bases not matched to a gene: 4. This record belongs to a study of CD8 T cells in ankylosing spondylitis. General observations from the study: Ankylosing spondylitis blood appeared to carry a characteristic TCR beta motif of several highly homologous variants. Clones linked to the disease showed a CD8+ phenotype. They occurred at relatively low frequencies in peripheral blood.

Libraries for TCR beta were made by quantitative 5'-RACE with molecular barcodes. TCRdb called the 5' RACE reads again in MiXCR, with one record for every CDR3 protein. The sample has roughly 140,000 distinct CDR3 sequences; roughly 44% are singletons. The receptor comes from a male donor with ankylosing spondylitis. The chain recombines TRBV7-2 with TRBJ2-6; 8 bases line up with TRBD2. The source material was synovial fluid, either unsorted or a sorted T cell fraction (not recorded which). CDR3 coding DNA: TGTGCCAGCAGCTTGGTAGCGGGGTCCTCTGGGGCCAACGTCCTGACTTTC. It codes for CASSLVAGSSGANVLTF. The whole variable domain, remainder taken from reference TRBV7-2 and TRBJ2-6, is GAGVSQSPSNKVTEKGKDVELRCDPISGHTALYWYRQSLGQGLEFLIYFQGNSAPDKSGLPSDRFSAERTGGSVSTLTIQRTQQEDSAVYLCASSLVAGSSGANVLTFGAGSRLTVL.